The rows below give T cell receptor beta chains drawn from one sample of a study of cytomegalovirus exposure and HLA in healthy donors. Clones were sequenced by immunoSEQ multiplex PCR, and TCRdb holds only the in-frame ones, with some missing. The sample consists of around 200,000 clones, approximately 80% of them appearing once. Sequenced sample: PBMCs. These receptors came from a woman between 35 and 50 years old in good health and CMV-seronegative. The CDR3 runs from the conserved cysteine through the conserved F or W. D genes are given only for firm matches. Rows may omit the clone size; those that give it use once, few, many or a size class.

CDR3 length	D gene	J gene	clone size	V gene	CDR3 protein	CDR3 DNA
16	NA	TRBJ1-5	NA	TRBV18	CASSLLEGRGNQPQHF	TGTGCCAGCTCACTCCTAGAGGGCAGGGGAAATCAGCCCCAGCATTTT
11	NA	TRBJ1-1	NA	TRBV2	CASHRNTEAFF	TGTGCCAGTCACAGGAACACTGAAGCTTTCTTT
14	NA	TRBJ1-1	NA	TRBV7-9	CSSSLAASGTEAFF	TGTTCCAGCAGCTTAGCGGCATCGGGGACTGAAGCTTTCTTT
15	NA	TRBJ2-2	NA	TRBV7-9	CASSSLAGNTGELFF	TGTGCCAGCAGCTCCCTGGCAGGGAACACCGGGGAGCTGTTTTTT
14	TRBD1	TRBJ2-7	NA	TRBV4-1	CASSQPGQAYEQYF	TGCGCCAGCAGCCAGCCGGGACAGGCCTACGAGCAGTACTTC
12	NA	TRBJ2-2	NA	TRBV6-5	CASRRGSGELFF	TGTGCCAGCAGGAGGGGGAGCGGGGAGCTGTTTTTT
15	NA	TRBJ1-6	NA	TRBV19	CASSQGSSYNSPLHF	TGTGCCAGTAGTCAGGGAAGCTCCTATAATTCACCCCTCCACTTT
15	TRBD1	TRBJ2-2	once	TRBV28	CASRVATGDTGELFF	TGTGCCAGCAGAGTTGCCACAGGGGACACCGGGGAGCTGTTTTTT
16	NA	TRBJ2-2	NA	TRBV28	CASRDEGSGNTGELFF	TGTGCCAGCAGGGATGAGGGCTCTGGGAACACCGGGGAGCTGTTTTTT
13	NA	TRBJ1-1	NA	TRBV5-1	CASSFEGNTEAFF	TGCGCCAGCAGCTTTGAGGGGAACACTGAAGCTTTCTTT
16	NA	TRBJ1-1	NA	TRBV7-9	CSSSQPSASSNTEAFF	TGTTCCAGCAGCCAACCATCCGCGTCGTCAAACACTGAAGCTTTCTTT
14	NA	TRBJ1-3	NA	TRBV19	CASTDKSSGNTIYF	TGTGCCAGTACCGACAAGAGCTCTGGAAACACCATATATTTT
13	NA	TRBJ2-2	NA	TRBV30	CAWRDSNTGELFF	TGTGCCTGGAGGGACAGCAACACCGGGGAGCTGTTTTTT
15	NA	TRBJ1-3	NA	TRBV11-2	CASSLEGRRGGTIYF	TGTGCCAGCAGCTTAGAGGGGCGACGCGGCGGCACCATATATTTT
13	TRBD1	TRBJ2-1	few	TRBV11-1	CASIRTGGDEQFF	TGTGCCAGCATCCGGACAGGGGGCGATGAGCAGTTCTTC
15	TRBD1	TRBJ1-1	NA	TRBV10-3	CAIRELGQGATEAFF	TGTGCCATCAGAGAATTGGGACAGGGGGCCACTGAAGCTTTCTTT
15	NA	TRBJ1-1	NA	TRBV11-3	CASRWQSTGDTEAFF	TGTGCCAGCCGTTGGCAGTCAACAGGTGACACTGAAGCTTTCTTT
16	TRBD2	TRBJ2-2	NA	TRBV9	CASSGTSGGNSGELFF	TGTGCCAGCAGCGGAACTAGCGGGGGGAATTCCGGGGAGCTGTTTTTT
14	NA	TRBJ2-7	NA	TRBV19	CASSDQGSRGEQYF	TGTGCCAGTAGCGATCAGGGGAGCCGGGGCGAGCAGTACTTC
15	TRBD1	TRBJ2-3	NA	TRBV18	CASSPSGGRADTQYF	TGTGCCAGCTCACCATCAGGGGGCCGGGCGGATACGCAGTATTTT
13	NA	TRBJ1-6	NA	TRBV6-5	CASRRARNSPLHF	TGTGCCAGCAGGCGGGCGCGGAATTCACCCCTCCACTTT
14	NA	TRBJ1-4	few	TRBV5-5	CASSQEARGDKLFF	TGTGCCAGCAGCCAAGAAGCGCGGGGCGACAAACTGTTTTTT
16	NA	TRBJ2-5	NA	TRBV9	CASSVAIEDSQETQYF	TGTGCCAGCAGCGTAGCTATCGAGGACAGTCAAGAGACCCAGTACTTC
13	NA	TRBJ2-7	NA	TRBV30	CAWSVQMRDEQYF	TGTGCCTGGAGTGTACAAATGCGGGACGAGCAGTACTTC
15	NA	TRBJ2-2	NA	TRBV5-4	CASSLGDTNTGELFF	TGTGCCAGCAGCTTAGGGGATACGAACACCGGGGAGCTGTTTTTT
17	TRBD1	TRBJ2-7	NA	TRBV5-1	CASSTELGQGRTYEQYF	TGCGCCAGCAGCACGGAACTCGGACAGGGTCGGACCTACGAGCAGTACTTC
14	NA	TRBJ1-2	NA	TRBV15	CATSRDRGSYGYTF	TGTGCCACCAGCAGAGACAGGGGCTCCTATGGCTACACCTTC
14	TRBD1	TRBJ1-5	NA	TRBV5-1	CASSPGQGYQPQHF	TGCGCCAGCAGCCCGGGACAGGGCTATCAGCCCCAGCATTTT
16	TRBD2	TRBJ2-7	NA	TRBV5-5	CASSLGLAGDLYEQYF	TGTGCCAGCAGCTTGGGACTAGCGGGGGATCTTTACGAGCAGTACTTC
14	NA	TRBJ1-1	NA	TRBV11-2	CASSLRGGNTEAFF	TGTGCCAGCAGCCTGCGGGGGGGGAACACTGAAGCTTTCTTT
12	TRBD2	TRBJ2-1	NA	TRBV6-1	CASSRTSYEQFF	TGTGCCAGCAGTAGGACTAGTTACGAGCAGTTCTTC
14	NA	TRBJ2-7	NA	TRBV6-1	CASSDPQLAYEQYF	TGTGCCAGCAGTGATCCCCAACTAGCCTACGAGCAGTACTTC
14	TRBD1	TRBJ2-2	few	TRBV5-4	CASRLTGGTGELFF	TGTGCCAGCAGGCTGACAGGGGGCACCGGGGAGCTGTTTTTT
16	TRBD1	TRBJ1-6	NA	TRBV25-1	CASSEGGRGYNSPLHF	TGTGCCAGCAGTGAAGGGGGCAGGGGGTATAATTCACCCCTCCACTTT
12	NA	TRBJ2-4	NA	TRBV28	CASSFVLNIQYF	TGTGCCAGCAGTTTCGTCTTAAATATTCAGTACTTC
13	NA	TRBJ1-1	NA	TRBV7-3	CASSSRDTTEAFF	TGTGCCAGCAGCTCAAGGGACACCACTGAAGCTTTCTTT
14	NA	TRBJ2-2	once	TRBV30	CAILSQGYTGELFF	TGTGCCATCCTCTCCCAGGGGTACACCGGGGAGCTGTTTTTT
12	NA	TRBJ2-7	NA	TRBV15	CATSIPRGEQYF	TGTGCCACCAGCATACCAAGGGGCGAGCAGTACTTC
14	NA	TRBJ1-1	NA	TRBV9	CASSVDSLNTEAFF	TGTGCCAGCAGCGTCGACAGCCTGAACACTGAAGCTTTCTTT
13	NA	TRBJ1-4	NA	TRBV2	CASSAVQGEKLFF	TGTGCCAGCAGTGCGGTCCAGGGGGAAAAACTGTTTTTT